A selection of T cell receptor beta chains follows, all from one sample in a study of shared clonotypes between healthy human individuals. Produced via immunoSEQ multiplex PCR; TCRdb's table is partial and in-frame only. The data contain about 2,500,000 clones, approximately 92% of them singletons. Sample: naive CD4+ T cells sorted from blood. These TCRs come from a young man in good health. CDR3s include the opening cysteine and the closing phenylalanine or tryptophan. Each record gives: clone size, J gene, D gene, V gene, CDR3 DNA, CDR3 protein. The D gene is left open where the match is weak. A row's size may be missing; if present it is once, few, many or a size class.

abundance: -
j_gene: TRBJ2-1
d_gene: TRBD2
v_gene: TRBV5-1
CDR3nt: TGCGCCAGCAGCTTAGGTGGACTAGCGGTGAATGAGCAGTTCTTC
CDR3aa: CASSLGGLAVNEQFF

abundance: -
j_gene: TRBJ2-7
d_gene: -
v_gene: TRBV6-4
CDR3nt: TGTGCCAGCACAAGTGAACCGGGGTGCGTCTCCTACGAGCAGTACTTC
CDR3aa: CASTSEPGCVSYEQYF

abundance: -
j_gene: TRBJ2-7
d_gene: -
v_gene: TRBV9
CDR3nt: TGTGCCAGCAGCTCCACAGGCGAGCAGTACTTC
CDR3aa: CASSSTGEQYF

abundance: -
j_gene: TRBJ2-1
d_gene: TRBD1
v_gene: TRBV19
CDR3nt: TGTGCCAGTAGTACACGGGACAGGGTGGGCGCTGAGCAGTTCTTC
CDR3aa: CASSTRDRVGAEQFF

abundance: -
j_gene: TRBJ2-7
d_gene: TRBD1
v_gene: TRBV19
CDR3nt: TGTGCCACAGCGGTCGGGACAGGGCAAAACGAGCAGTACTTC
CDR3aa: CATAVGTGQNEQYF

abundance: -
j_gene: TRBJ1-3
d_gene: -
v_gene: TRBV10-1
CDR3nt: TGCGCCAGCAGGGGGCAGGCTCGGAGGAACACCATATATTTT
CDR3aa: CASRGQARRNTIYF

abundance: -
j_gene: TRBJ1-1
d_gene: -
v_gene: TRBV6-5
CDR3nt: TGTGCCAGCAGGGGTCCACAGAAGAACACTGAAGCTTTCTTT
CDR3aa: CASRGPQKNTEAFF

abundance: -
j_gene: TRBJ2-2
d_gene: -
v_gene: TRBV28
CDR3nt: TGTGCCACTCGACGGACGAACACCGGGGAGCTGTTTTTT
CDR3aa: CATRRTNTGELFF

abundance: -
j_gene: TRBJ1-5
d_gene: -
v_gene: TRBV30
CDR3nt: TGTGCCTGGAGTGTAAGTGGAAATAGCAATCAGCCCCAGCATTTT
CDR3aa: CAWSVSGNSNQPQHF

abundance: -
j_gene: TRBJ1-2
d_gene: TRBD1
v_gene: TRBV6-5
CDR3nt: TGTGCCAGCACCATTATAGGGGGCCAGAACTATGGCTACACCTTC
CDR3aa: CASTIIGGQNYGYTF

abundance: -
j_gene: TRBJ2-7
d_gene: -
v_gene: TRBV5-1
CDR3nt: TGCGCCAGCAGCTTGGCCGGGGCGGGGCGGGATTACGAGCAGTACTTC
CDR3aa: CASSLAGAGRDYEQYF

abundance: -
j_gene: TRBJ2-3
d_gene: TRBD2
v_gene: TRBV7-3
CDR3nt: TGTGCCAGCAGCTTAACAGAGACTAGCGGGGGGGCCCATACGCAGTATTTT
CDR3aa: CASSLTETSGGAHTQYF

abundance: -
j_gene: TRBJ2-1
d_gene: -
v_gene: TRBV18
CDR3nt: TGTGCCAGCTCTCTTCAGACAGGAGCCCTTATCCATGAGCAGTTCTTC
CDR3aa: CASSLQTGALIHEQFF

abundance: -
j_gene: TRBJ1-1
d_gene: TRBD1
v_gene: TRBV10-3
CDR3nt: TGTGCCATCAGTGAAGGGACAGCGAACACTGAAGCTTTCTTT
CDR3aa: CAISEGTANTEAFF

abundance: -
j_gene: TRBJ1-1
d_gene: -
v_gene: TRBV7-3
CDR3nt: TGTGCCAGCAGCTTAGACGGCGTGAACACTGAAGCTTTCTTT
CDR3aa: CASSLDGVNTEAFF

abundance: -
j_gene: TRBJ2-2
d_gene: TRBD1
v_gene: TRBV5-8
CDR3nt: TGTGCCAGCAGCTCCCCCGGGACAGGGCCTTACGGGGAGCTGTTTTTT
CDR3aa: CASSSPGTGPYGELFF

abundance: -
j_gene: TRBJ2-3
d_gene: TRBD2
v_gene: TRBV4-1
CDR3nt: TGCGCCAGCAGCCACCCACTAGCGGGGGGAGGAAATACGCAGTATTTT
CDR3aa: CASSHPLAGGGNTQYF

abundance: -
j_gene: TRBJ2-2
d_gene: -
v_gene: TRBV4-3
CDR3nt: TGCGCCAGCAGCCAAGATGTATGGGACACAAAAAACACCGGGGAGCTGTTTTTT
CDR3aa: CASSQDVWDTKNTGELFF

abundance: -
j_gene: TRBJ2-1
d_gene: -
v_gene: TRBV21-1
CDR3nt: TGTGCCAGCAGCAAAAGACTAGCGGGGACAGGGATCTCCTACAATGAGCAGTTCTTC
CDR3aa: CASSKRLAGTGISYNEQFF

abundance: -
j_gene: TRBJ2-5
d_gene: TRBD2
v_gene: TRBV6-5
CDR3nt: TGTGCCAGCAGTTCCCAGACTAGCGGCTCGAGGACCCAGTACTTC
CDR3aa: CASSSQTSGSRTQYF

abundance: -
j_gene: TRBJ2-1
d_gene: TRBD2
v_gene: TRBV5-1
CDR3nt: TGCGCCAGCAGCCACGGACTAGCGGGAGTGGTCAATGAGCAGTTCTTC
CDR3aa: CASSHGLAGVVNEQFF

abundance: -
j_gene: TRBJ1-6
d_gene: -
v_gene: TRBV9
CDR3nt: TGTGCCAGCAGCGTACAGGGGACCTATAATTCACCCCTCCACTTT
CDR3aa: CASSVQGTYNSPLHF

abundance: -
j_gene: TRBJ2-2
d_gene: TRBD1
v_gene: TRBV18
CDR3nt: TGTGCCAGCTCCCCTTTGGGGACAGGGGCGAACACCGGGGAGCTGTTTTTT
CDR3aa: CASSPLGTGANTGELFF

abundance: -
j_gene: TRBJ2-3
d_gene: TRBD2
v_gene: TRBV18
CDR3nt: TGTGCCAGCTCACTCGGGACTAGCGGGGTGGATACGCAGTATTTT
CDR3aa: CASSLGTSGVDTQYF

abundance: -
j_gene: TRBJ2-7
d_gene: TRBD2
v_gene: TRBV6-5
CDR3nt: TGTGCCAGCAGTTTGGGACTAGATCGGGCCTACGAGCAGTACTTC
CDR3aa: CASSLGLDRAYEQYF

abundance: -
j_gene: TRBJ2-2
d_gene: TRBD2
v_gene: TRBV4-3
CDR3nt: TGCGCCAGCGGGCGGACTAGCGGGAGCGCCGGGGAGCTGTTTTTT
CDR3aa: CASGRTSGSAGELFF

abundance: -
j_gene: TRBJ2-7
d_gene: -
v_gene: TRBV27
CDR3nt: TGTGCCAGCAGCTGGAAGGGGGACTCCTACGAGCAGTACTTC
CDR3aa: CASSWKGDSYEQYF

abundance: -
j_gene: TRBJ1-1
d_gene: -
v_gene: TRBV10-3
CDR3nt: TGTGCCATCAGTGTACTGATGAACACTGAAGCTTTCTTT
CDR3aa: CAISVLMNTEAFF

abundance: -
j_gene: TRBJ2-1
d_gene: -
v_gene: TRBV5-1
CDR3nt: TGCGCCAGCAGCTTGAACTTTAATGAGCAGTTCTTC
CDR3aa: CASSLNFNEQFF

abundance: -
j_gene: TRBJ2-7
d_gene: -
v_gene: TRBV6-6
CDR3nt: TGTGCCAGCAGTTATAGGTTCCCACCCCAGTACGAGCAGTACTTC
CDR3aa: CASSYRFPPQYEQYF

abundance: -
j_gene: TRBJ2-3
d_gene: TRBD2
v_gene: TRBV2
CDR3nt: TGTGCCAGCAGTGGGACTAGCGGGACAACAGATACGCAGTATTTT
CDR3aa: CASSGTSGTTDTQYF

abundance: once
j_gene: TRBJ1-5
d_gene: TRBD1
v_gene: TRBV19
CDR3nt: TGTGCCACTAGGACAGGGATGGGCAATCAGCCCCAGCATTTT
CDR3aa: CATRTGMGNQPQHF

abundance: once
j_gene: TRBJ2-7
d_gene: -
v_gene: TRBV6-1
CDR3nt: TGTGCCAGCAGCCTCGACAGCACCACCTACGAGCAGTACTTC
CDR3aa: CASSLDSTTYEQYF

abundance: -
j_gene: TRBJ2-6
d_gene: TRBD1
v_gene: TRBV13
CDR3nt: TGTGCCAGCAGCCTTGGGACAGGAAGGTCTGGGGCCAACGTCCTGACTTTC
CDR3aa: CASSLGTGRSGANVLTF

abundance: -
j_gene: TRBJ2-7
d_gene: TRBD2
v_gene: TRBV6-6
CDR3nt: TGTGCCAGCAGTTACCGGGGACTAGCCCCCGAGGAGCAGTACTTC
CDR3aa: CASSYRGLAPEEQYF

abundance: once
j_gene: TRBJ2-7
d_gene: -
v_gene: TRBV2
CDR3nt: TGTGCCAGCAGTGCCGACTTCTCCTACGAGCAGTACTTC
CDR3aa: CASSADFSYEQYF

abundance: -
j_gene: TRBJ1-3
d_gene: -
v_gene: TRBV6-5
CDR3nt: TGTGCCAGCAGCAGAGGGGAATCTGGAAACACCATATATTTT
CDR3aa: CASSRGESGNTIYF

abundance: -
j_gene: TRBJ2-7
d_gene: -
v_gene: TRBV6-1
CDR3nt: TGTGCCAGCAGTGAAGCTGTATCAGACCCCTTCAACGAGCAGTACTTC
CDR3aa: CASSEAVSDPFNEQYF

abundance: -
j_gene: TRBJ2-7
d_gene: -
v_gene: TRBV6-5
CDR3nt: TGTGCCAGCAGGGCTTCTTGGGACTCCTACGAGCAGTACTTC
CDR3aa: CASRASWDSYEQYF

abundance: -
j_gene: TRBJ1-1
d_gene: TRBD1
v_gene: TRBV10-3
CDR3nt: TGTGCCATCAGTGAGAGGCAGGGGGCGGGGGCTGAAGCTTTCTTT
CDR3aa: CAISERQGAGAEAFF

abundance: -
j_gene: TRBJ2-7
d_gene: -
v_gene: TRBV5-5
CDR3nt: TGTGCCAGCAGCCCTGGATTCCTTGCGGGGGAGCAGTACTTC
CDR3aa: CASSPGFLAGEQYF

abundance: -
j_gene: TRBJ1-1
d_gene: -
v_gene: TRBV2
CDR3nt: TGTGCCAGCAGTGTCCTAGAGACTGAAGCTTTCTTT
CDR3aa: CASSVLETEAFF

abundance: -
j_gene: TRBJ1-1
d_gene: -
v_gene: TRBV11-2
CDR3nt: TGTGCCAGCAGCGCGGTTGGGCGGAAGAACACTGAAGCTTTCTTT
CDR3aa: CASSAVGRKNTEAFF